This T cell receptor (beta chain) originates from a study of regulatory T cells in long-lasting Graves disease (dated by TCRdb to the early 2020s). Concerning the study at large: Newly diagnosed Graves' disease patients had taken antithyroid drugs for less than 3 months. A total of roughly 33 samples were covered by TCR sequencing, comprising around 13 persistent and around 20 newly diagnosed Graves' disease patients. The study was registered as a clinical trial and conducted in China. Patients with persistent Graves' disease were compared with patients with newly diagnosed Graves' disease using TCR sequencing and RNA sequencing of peripheral blood.

The library was built by means of multiplex PCR. Sequenced using an Illumina HiSeq 4000. iRepertoire HTBI primers and Arm-PCR amplification of CDR3 regions were used to construct TCR beta libraries. Gel purification was performed on PCR products prior to sequencing. In the paper's pipeline: Across samples, 60 to 75 TRBV and 15 or so TRBJ segments were identified and used for gene usage analysis of CDR3 amino acid clonotypes. COPE and FqMerger were used to merge the filtered high-quality paired reads into contigs. BLAST was used to align contigs to the IMGT TRBV, TRBD and TRBJ reference genes, and CDR3 was defined following IMGT. Any clonotype with a frequency above 0.1% was counted as a highly expanded clone. Repertoire diversity was measured by Shannon entropy, and V-J evenness by the Gini coefficient. A clonotype was considered public if more than one individual shared it. TCRdb's own reprocessing of the public reads used fastp at Q25 and MiXCR and kept productive beta chains. Rows matching on CDR3 protein sequence are summarized as one entry with the most common DNA and genes. These V and J calls derive from TCRdb rather than the authors' analysis. This sample gives roughly 380,000 distinct CDR3 sequences in total; roughly 15% of them show up just once. The ten largest clones capture 20% to 25% of the sample.

The CDR3 spans 14 residues, from the cysteine through the phenylalanine. Just CDR3 DNA is preserved here, 42 bases in frame from base 1. CDR1 SQVTM and CDR2 ANQGSEA were looked up in the germline V gene. The germline V and J ends show losses of 7 bases and 0 bases respectively, and no gene match explains 7 bases of the junction. Overall results and qualifications from the work: More public clonotypes were shared among persistent patients (approximately 3,000) than among newly diagnosed patients (under 1,000). Sequencing and analysis were limited to the TCR beta chain. The authors noted that the small sample size was a limitation that may lower accuracy. Lower TCR Shannon entropy and fewer highly expanded clones were observed in persistent Graves' disease patients than in newly diagnosed patients, which suggested clonal expansion. Persistent disease showed preferential use of TRBV28, TRBJ1-2 and TRBJ2-5, whereas newly diagnosed disease favored TRBV20-1 and TRBJ2-1. Peripheral blood alone was examined, since thyroid tissue, which constituted the primary lesion, could not be accessed.

Reading the label with the study, this specimen's time point is: newly diagnosed GD, antithyroid drugs for less than 3 months. RNA was extracted from PBMCs in TRIzol for both TCR sequencing and RNA sequencing. Graves' disease was diagnosed according to American Thyroid Association guidelines. Patients were recruited from an endocrinology department in Xi'an, China. Each patient gave approximately 9 milliliters of peripheral blood, collected in an EDTA anticoagulant tube. Ficoll Paque Plus density gradient separation was used to isolate PBMCs, and no further T cell sorting was performed. RNA quality was checked with an Agilent 2100 Bioanalyzer and agarose gel, and concentration with a NanoDrop 2000. This clonotype was found many times. It lacks a known antigen. Base qualities are not provided; no much larger clone lies one nucleotide away.

The sequence was collected from a female donor with Graves disease. The sequencing here drew on peripheral blood mononuclear cells (PBMCs), taken at new diagnosis, from a patient treated with antithyroid drugs. The rearranged chain carries TRBV29-1 and TRBJ1-1; 8 of the junction bases match TRBD1. At the DNA level, the sequence is TGCAGCGCTGTCGACAGGGGATTGAACACTGAAGCTTTCTTT. Its amino acids are CSAVDRGLNTEAFF.